Listed below are T cell receptor beta chains from one sample, sequenced in a study of radiotherapy plus CTLA-4 blockade in lung cancer. TCRdb's table, derived via immunoSEQ multiplex PCR, lists solely in-frame clones and lacks some. In the table there are some 50,000 clones, about 83% of which are singletons. The material sequenced was peripheral blood, taken from a patient treated with radiotherapy plus ipilimumab. Receptor source: a human donor with non-small cell lung cancer whose response to radiotherapy plus ipilimumab could not be evaluated. CDR3s include the opening cysteine and the closing phenylalanine or tryptophan. Each record gives: D gene, clone size, J gene, V gene, CDR3 protein, CDR3 DNA. D genes are given only for firm matches. The size entry is marked missing in some rows and otherwise reads once, few, many or a size class.

d_call: -; clone_size: -; j_call: TRBJ2-7; v_call: TRBV27; cdr3_aa: CASSLFSQGGSEQYF; cdr3_nt: TGTGCCAGCAGTTTATTCTCCCAGGGGGGATCCGAGCAGTACTTC
d_call: -; clone_size: -; j_call: TRBJ2-3; v_call: TRBV7-8; cdr3_aa: CASSSQADTQYF; cdr3_nt: TGTGCCAGCAGCTCCCAGGCAGATACGCAGTATTTT
d_call: -; clone_size: -; j_call: TRBJ1-5; v_call: TRBV7-9; cdr3_aa: CASSLGRQDNQPQHF; cdr3_nt: TGTGCCAGCAGCTTAGGGAGACAGGACAATCAGCCCCAGCATTTT
d_call: -; clone_size: -; j_call: TRBJ1-1; v_call: TRBV29-1; cdr3_aa: CSVSSGLEAFF; cdr3_nt: TGCAGCGTTTCCTCAGGACTCGAAGCTTTCTTT
d_call: -; clone_size: -; j_call: TRBJ1-3; v_call: TRBV6-1; cdr3_aa: CASSEGAQSRNTIYF; cdr3_nt: TGTGCCAGCAGTGAAGGTGCCCAGTCTCGAAACACCATATATTTT
d_call: -; clone_size: -; j_call: TRBJ1-5; v_call: TRBV30; cdr3_aa: CAWSGQGGQPQHF; cdr3_nt: TGTGCCTGGAGTGGTCAGGGAGGGCAGCCCCAGCATTTT
d_call: -; clone_size: -; j_call: TRBJ2-7; v_call: TRBV14; cdr3_aa: CASSRLGPNSYEQYF; cdr3_nt: TGTGCCAGCAGCCGCCTTGGGCCTAACTCCTACGAGCAGTACTTC
d_call: TRBD1; clone_size: -; j_call: TRBJ2-7; v_call: TRBV14; cdr3_aa: CASSQAGGYEQYF; cdr3_nt: TGTGCCAGCAGCCAAGCAGGGGGCTACGAGCAGTACTTC
d_call: TRBD1; clone_size: -; j_call: TRBJ2-7; v_call: TRBV4-1; cdr3_aa: CASSYGQGQDEQYF; cdr3_nt: TGCGCCAGCAGCTACGGACAGGGTCAGGACGAGCAGTACTTC
d_call: -; clone_size: -; j_call: TRBJ2-1; v_call: TRBV7-2; cdr3_aa: CASSYNSGYNEQFF; cdr3_nt: TGTGCCAGCAGTTATAATAGCGGTTACAATGAGCAGTTCTTC
d_call: TRBD1; clone_size: -; j_call: TRBJ1-1; v_call: TRBV29-1; cdr3_aa: CSVSTAGGNTEAFF; cdr3_nt: TGCAGCGTTTCAACGGCAGGGGGGAACACTGAAGCTTTCTTT
d_call: -; clone_size: -; j_call: TRBJ2-7; v_call: TRBV6-6; cdr3_aa: CASSSQGRHEQYF; cdr3_nt: TGTGCCAGCAGCTCACAGGGACGCCACGAGCAGTACTTC
d_call: TRBD1; clone_size: -; j_call: TRBJ1-2; v_call: TRBV6-1; cdr3_aa: CASRSSGTGVYGYTF; cdr3_nt: TGTGCCAGCAGATCTTCCGGGACAGGGGTATATGGCTACACCTTC
d_call: -; clone_size: few; j_call: TRBJ1-5; v_call: TRBV19; cdr3_aa: CASSYGGGNQPQHF; cdr3_nt: TGTGCCAGTAGTTATGGAGGGGGCAATCAGCCCCAGCATTTT
d_call: TRBD2; clone_size: -; j_call: TRBJ2-3; v_call: TRBV4-3; cdr3_aa: CASSQDRVSGRARDTQYF; cdr3_nt: TGCGCCAGCAGCCAAGATAGAGTTAGCGGGAGGGCCAGGGATACGCAGTATTTT
d_call: TRBD1; clone_size: -; j_call: TRBJ2-7; v_call: TRBV27; cdr3_aa: CASGSRDRGYEQYF; cdr3_nt: TGTGCCAGCGGATCCCGGGACAGGGGCTACGAGCAGTACTTC
d_call: -; clone_size: -; j_call: TRBJ2-3; v_call: TRBV7-6; cdr3_aa: CASSLVGRVEADTQYF; cdr3_nt: TGTGCCAGCAGCTTAGTGGGCAGGGTGGAAGCAGATACGCAGTATTTT
d_call: TRBD1; clone_size: -; j_call: TRBJ2-7; v_call: TRBV7-9; cdr3_aa: CASTPRDRGNGEQYF; cdr3_nt: TGTGCCAGCACCCCACGGGACAGGGGGAACGGCGAGCAGTACTTC
d_call: -; clone_size: few; j_call: TRBJ1-2; v_call: TRBV5-6; cdr3_aa: CASTQDMGGRNGYTF; cdr3_nt: TGTGCCAGCACCCAGGACATGGGGGGAAGGAATGGCTACACCTTC
d_call: TRBD1; clone_size: few; j_call: TRBJ1-2; v_call: TRBV30; cdr3_aa: CAWSVQGRSGYTF; cdr3_nt: TGTGCCTGGTCTGTACAGGGGAGATCTGGCTACACCTTC
d_call: -; clone_size: -; j_call: TRBJ2-1; v_call: TRBV7-3; cdr3_aa: CASSLRSDNEQFF; cdr3_nt: TGTGCCAGCAGCTTAAGGTCAGACAATGAGCAGTTCTTC
d_call: TRBD1; clone_size: once; j_call: TRBJ2-7; v_call: TRBV6-5; cdr3_aa: CASSRDRGTYEQYF; cdr3_nt: TGTGCCAGCAGCCGAGACAGGGGAACCTACGAGCAGTACTTC
d_call: -; clone_size: few; j_call: TRBJ1-2; v_call: TRBV2; cdr3_aa: CASSVLQYYGYTF; cdr3_nt: TGTGCCAGCAGTGTTTTACAGTACTATGGCTACACCTTC
d_call: TRBD1; clone_size: -; j_call: TRBJ2-5; v_call: TRBV4-1; cdr3_aa: CASSQPDRGETQYF; cdr3_nt: TGCGCCAGCAGCCAACCAGACAGGGGAGAGACCCAGTACTTC
d_call: -; clone_size: -; j_call: TRBJ1-2; v_call: TRBV29-1; cdr3_aa: CSVRGGNYGYTF; cdr3_nt: TGCAGCGTAAGGGGCGGAAACTATGGCTACACCTTC
d_call: TRBD1; clone_size: -; j_call: TRBJ2-3; v_call: TRBV7-2; cdr3_aa: CASSFRQGRTDTQYF; cdr3_nt: TGTGCCAGCAGCTTCAGACAGGGGAGGACAGATACGCAGTATTTT
d_call: -; clone_size: -; j_call: TRBJ2-4; v_call: TRBV28; cdr3_aa: CASRPGTGKNIQYF; cdr3_nt: TGTGCCAGCAGGCCCGGTACTGGCAAAAACATTCAGTACTTC
d_call: TRBD1; clone_size: -; j_call: TRBJ1-1; v_call: TRBV7-8; cdr3_aa: CASRYTGEREAFF; cdr3_nt: TGTGCCAGCAGGTATACAGGGGAACGTGAAGCTTTCTTT
d_call: TRBD1; clone_size: -; j_call: TRBJ2-7; v_call: TRBV11-2; cdr3_aa: CASSLELTGVDYEQYF; cdr3_nt: TGTGCCAGCAGCTTAGAACTAACAGGGGTAGACTACGAGCAGTACTTC
d_call: TRBD2; clone_size: -; j_call: TRBJ2-3; v_call: TRBV4-3; cdr3_aa: CASSRSLGEGTDTQYF; cdr3_nt: TGCGCCAGCAGCCGGAGCCTAGGGGAGGGGACAGATACGCAGTATTTT
d_call: -; clone_size: -; j_call: TRBJ2-7; v_call: TRBV19; cdr3_aa: CASSWAGRGYEQYF; cdr3_nt: TGTGCCAGTAGTTGGGCGGGACGGGGCTACGAGCAGTACTTC
d_call: -; clone_size: -; j_call: TRBJ1-3; v_call: TRBV28; cdr3_aa: CASSLIVGNTIYF; cdr3_nt: TGTGCCAGCAGTTTAATTGTAGGAAACACCATATATTTT
d_call: -; clone_size: -; j_call: TRBJ1-1; v_call: TRBV10-3; cdr3_aa: CAIRAGQNTEAFF; cdr3_nt: TGTGCCATCAGAGCGGGACAGAACACTGAAGCTTTCTTT
d_call: -; clone_size: -; j_call: TRBJ1-4; v_call: TRBV28; cdr3_aa: CASSATQVAYSNEKLFF; cdr3_nt: TGTGCCAGCAGTGCTACTCAGGTCGCCTATTCAAATGAAAAACTGTTTTTT
d_call: TRBD1; clone_size: few; j_call: TRBJ2-7; v_call: TRBV7-9; cdr3_aa: CASSRDSHEQYF; cdr3_nt: TGTGCCAGCAGTCGGGACAGCCACGAGCAGTACTTC
d_call: -; clone_size: -; j_call: TRBJ1-1; v_call: TRBV29-1; cdr3_aa: CSVEDLEVETFF; cdr3_nt: TGCAGCGTTGAAGATCTAGAGGTAGAGACTTTCTTT
d_call: TRBD1; clone_size: -; j_call: TRBJ1-2; v_call: TRBV9; cdr3_aa: CASSVTGGADYGYTF; cdr3_nt: TGTGCCAGCAGCGTAACAGGGGGCGCTGACTATGGCTACACCTTC
d_call: TRBD1; clone_size: -; j_call: TRBJ2-3; v_call: TRBV14; cdr3_aa: CASSLTGTGEDTQYF; cdr3_nt: TGTGCCAGCAGCCTGACCGGGACAGGGGAAGATACGCAGTATTTT
d_call: TRBD2; clone_size: -; j_call: TRBJ2-3; v_call: TRBV5-4; cdr3_aa: CASSSRLAGSSDTQYF; cdr3_nt: TGTGCCAGCAGCTCGCGACTAGCGGGAAGCTCAGATACGCAGTATTTT
d_call: TRBD2; clone_size: -; j_call: TRBJ2-7; v_call: TRBV29-1; cdr3_aa: CSVGLAADEQYF; cdr3_nt: TGCAGCGTCGGACTAGCGGCCGACGAGCAGTACTTC
d_call: TRBD1; clone_size: -; j_call: TRBJ1-2; v_call: TRBV6-4; cdr3_aa: CAIRDRAPNYGYTF; cdr3_nt: TGTGCGATCCGGGACAGGGCACCTAACTATGGCTACACCTTC
d_call: -; clone_size: -; j_call: TRBJ1-4; v_call: TRBV28; cdr3_aa: CASSSTGLGNEKLFF; cdr3_nt: TGTGCCAGCAGTTCAACAGGGTTGGGTAATGAAAAACTGTTTTTT
d_call: TRBD1; clone_size: -; j_call: TRBJ1-2; v_call: TRBV28; cdr3_aa: CASSLGTGHDYGYTF; cdr3_nt: TGTGCCAGCAGTCTAGGGACAGGGCACGACTATGGCTACACCTTC
d_call: TRBD1; clone_size: -; j_call: TRBJ2-1; v_call: TRBV19; cdr3_aa: CASSIAQGAYNEQFF; cdr3_nt: TGTGCCAGTAGTATCGCGCAGGGGGCATACAATGAGCAGTTCTTC
d_call: TRBD2; clone_size: -; j_call: TRBJ2-5; v_call: TRBV28; cdr3_aa: CASSLVAGVRTQYF; cdr3_nt: TGTGCCAGCAGTTTGGTAGCGGGAGTGCGGACCCAGTACTTC
d_call: -; clone_size: -; j_call: TRBJ2-7; v_call: TRBV21-1; cdr3_aa: CASQDLRTSGRADEQYF; cdr3_nt: TGTGCCAGCCAGGACCTCCGGACTAGCGGGAGGGCCGATGAGCAGTACTTC
d_call: TRBD1; clone_size: -; j_call: TRBJ2-6; v_call: TRBV10-3; cdr3_aa: CAIDRDPSGANVLTF; cdr3_nt: TGTGCCATCGACAGGGATCCCTCTGGGGCCAACGTCCTGACTTTC
d_call: TRBD1; clone_size: few; j_call: TRBJ2-5; v_call: TRBV7-3; cdr3_aa: CASSPSGTGQETQYF; cdr3_nt: TGTGCCAGCAGCCCCTCCGGGACAGGGCAAGAGACCCAGTACTTC